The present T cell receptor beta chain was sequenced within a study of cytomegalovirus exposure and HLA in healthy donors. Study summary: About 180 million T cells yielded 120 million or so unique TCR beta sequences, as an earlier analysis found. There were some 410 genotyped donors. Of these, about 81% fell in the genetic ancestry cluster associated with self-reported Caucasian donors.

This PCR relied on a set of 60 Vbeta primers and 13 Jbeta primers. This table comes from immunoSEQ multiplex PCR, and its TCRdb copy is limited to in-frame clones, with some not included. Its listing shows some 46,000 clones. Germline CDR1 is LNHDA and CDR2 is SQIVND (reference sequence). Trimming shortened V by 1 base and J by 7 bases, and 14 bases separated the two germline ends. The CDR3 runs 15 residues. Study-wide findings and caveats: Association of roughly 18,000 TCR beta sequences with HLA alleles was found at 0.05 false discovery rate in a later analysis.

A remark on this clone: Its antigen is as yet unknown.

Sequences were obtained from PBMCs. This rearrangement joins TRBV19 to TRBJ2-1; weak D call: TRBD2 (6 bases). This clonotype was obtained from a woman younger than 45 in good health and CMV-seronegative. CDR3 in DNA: TGTGCCAGTAGTATAGCGGGAGCGGTGGGGAATGAGCAGTTCTTC. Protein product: CASSIAGAVGNEQFF.